A single sample is the source of the 29 T cell receptor beta chains below, sequenced in a study of blood T cell repertoires in COVID-19. Profiling relied on immunoSEQ multiplex PCR, and the TCRdb table lists in-frame clones only, not all of them. The sample lists a few hundred thousand clones; around 87% were seen once. The sequencing sample was made of peripheral blood. Receptor source: a woman in her forties or fifties who had recovered from COVID-19.

J is TRBJ2-7 and V is TRBV4-3, with a weak D call TRBD1 (5 bases). Germline assignment: CDR1 LGHNA and CDR2 YSLEER. V lost 1 base, J lost 4 bases, and 11 bases lay in between. The CDR3 has 14 residues. For the CDR3, the DNA is TGCGCCAGCAGCCAAGCACAAAGGGGTTACGAGCAGTACTTC. Translated, it gives CASSQAQRGYEQYF.

The gene calls are TRBV5-1 and TRBJ2-7, with D possibly matching TRBD1 (5 bases). From germline, CDR1 is SGHRS and CDR2 YFSETQ. V lost 2 bases, J lost 3 bases, and 9 bases lay in between. The CDR3 covers 13 residues. The CDR3 nucleotides read TGCGCCAGCAGCTTACGGACAAACTACGAGCAGTACTTC. Translating gives CASSLRTNYEQYF.

The rearrangement links TRBV7-2 to TRBJ1-1; D not resolved. Germline V gives CDR1 SGHTA, CDR2 FQGNSA. The CDR3 loop spans 13 amino acids. Trimming pared 6 bases from V and 0 bases from J, leaving 8 bases between. The CDR3 loop reads CASRGDLNTEAFF. As DNA, the CDR3 is TGTGCCAGCAGAGGAGACCTGAACACTGAAGCTTTCTTT.

The chain has TRBV2 and TRBJ1-5; TRBD1 is a possible D gene (5 bases). V gave up 5 bases and J gave up 6 bases, with 17 bases separating them. Looked up from germline, CDR1 is SNHLY and CDR2 is FYNNEI. This CDR3 region has 15 residues. CDR3 amino acids: CASSLLGGESQPQHF. In DNA form, the CDR3 reads TGTGCCAGCAGTTTATTGGGGGGGGAAAGTCAGCCCCAGCATTTT.

This chain connects TRBV3-1 (or the pseudogene TRBV3-2) to TRBJ2-1; no definite D call. Germline-derived CDR1 and CDR2 are LGHDT and YNNKEL (reference sequence). The V end lost 0 bases, the J end lost 4 bases, and 13 bases lay between the germline ends. The CDR3 runs 16 residues. CDR3 amino acids: CASSQDLHIQYNEQFF. The CDR3 bases are TGTGCCAGCAGCCAAGATCTTCACATTCAGTACAATGAGCAGTTCTTC.

The J gene is TRBJ2-5, the V gene TRBV24-1, with D unclear. V was shortened by 2 bases and J by 5 bases, with 11 bases between the two germline ends. The CDR3 covers 14 residues. CDR1 and CDR2 (germline): KGHDR, SFDVKD. CDR3 loop: CATSDSPGSETQYF. The CDR3 nucleotides are TGTGCCACCAGTGATTCACCGGGTTCCGAGACCCAGTACTTC.

V gene TRBV20-1 combines with J gene TRBJ1-1; a possible D gene is TRBD1 (6 bases). Germline V lookup: CDR1 DFQATT, CDR2 SNEGSKA (reference sequence). This CDR3 comprises 11 residues. V dropped 2 bases and J dropped 7 bases, with 8 bases sitting between them. CDR3 sequence (DNA): TGCAGTGCTAGAATGGACAGTGAAGCTTTCTTT. Protein product: CSARMDSEAFF.

The chain couples TRBV7-2 to TRBJ1-1; 8 nucleotides agree with TRBD1. Germline V gene data show CDR1 as SGHTA and CDR2 as FQGNSA. This CDR3 comprises 13 residues. V gave up 5 bases and J gave up 4 bases; unmatched junction bases: 3. The CDR3 DNA is TGTGCCAGCAGCCTCCAGGGGGCCACTGAAGCTTTCTTT. Translating it yields CASSLQGATEAFF.

This clone was recorded only once. CDR3 residues: CASSEGVRNYGYTF. Here the CDR3 DNA reads TGTGCCAGTAGTGAGGGGGTTCGGAACTATGGCTACACCTTC. The J gene is TRBJ1-2, the V gene TRBV19; a weak D match, TRBD1 (6 bases). Germline V CDR1 and CDR2: LNHDA, SQIVND (reference sequence). Trimming stripped 5 bases from V and 2 bases from J, with 12 bases between. This CDR3 is built from 14 residues.

J is TRBJ2-1 and V is TRBV30, with 10 bases identical to TRBD2. This CDR3 spans 15 amino acids. CDR1 is GTSNPN, CDR2 SVGIG, per germline (reference sequence). Germline trimming cut 2 bases from V and 2 bases from J; bases unmatched to any gene: 3. CDR3 in amino acids: CAWSIGTSAYNEQFF. The DNA for the CDR3 is TGTGCCTGGAGTATCGGGACTAGCGCCTACAATGAGCAGTTCTTC.

The sample holds a few counts of this clone. The CDR3: CASSPTSGRYNEQFF. CDR3 sequence (DNA): TGTGCCAGCAGCCCTACTAGCGGGAGGTACAATGAGCAGTTCTTC. V usage is TRBV3-1 (or the pseudogene TRBV3-2) and J usage is TRBJ2-1; 12 nucleotides agree with TRBD2. This CDR3 spans 15 amino acids. Germline V CDR1 and CDR2: LGHDT, YNNKEL (reference sequence). V shed 4 bases and J 4 bases; nucleotides not matched to a gene: 2.

The chain recombines TRBV4-1 with TRBJ2-3, with 9 bases that match TRBD1. J gave up 0 bases and V 3 bases, and 4 bases lay outside the gene matches. CDR3 length: 16 residues. The germline gives CDR1 MGHRA, CDR2 YSYEKL. Written as DNA, the CDR3 is TGCGCCAGCAGCCAGGTGGGGACAGGGAGCACAGATACGCAGTATTTT. Translating gives CASSQVGTGSTDTQYF.

V is TRBV6-5 and J is TRBJ1-2, with D unresolved. Germline assignment: CDR1 MNHEY and CDR2 SVGAGI. V lost 6 bases, J lost 4 bases, and 18 bases lay in between. This CDR3 spans 15 amino acids. CDR3 region: CASRPSVGSGYGYTF. The DNA of the CDR3 is TGTGCCAGCAGACCAAGCGTCGGGAGCGGCTATGGCTACACCTTC.

The V gene is TRBV23-1, the J gene TRBJ2-3, with TRBD2 matching over 14 bases. TRBV23-1 belongs to the ORF category, with a function that is uncertain. This CDR3 is 17 amino acids long. V dropped 6 bases and J dropped 2; count of bases not matched to a gene: 7. The CDR3 bases are TGCGCCAGCAGCCGAGGACTAGCGGGAGGAATCACAGATACGCAGTATTTT. Amino acids: CASSRGLAGGITDTQYF.

V and J are TRBV5-4 and TRBJ2-2; 10 positions agree with TRBD2. The V and J ends lost 0 bases and 1 base, in that order; junction bases with no gene match: 0. The length of the CDR3 is 16 residues. CDR1 SGHNT and CDR2 YYREEE come from the germline V gene (reference sequence). This CDR3 is CASSLGLAGNTGELFF. For the CDR3, the DNA is TGTGCCAGCAGCTTGGGACTAGCGGGGAACACCGGGGAGCTGTTTTTT.

The chain joins TRBV27 to TRBJ1-6; perhaps TRBD1 as D (6 bases). CDR1 is MNHEY, CDR2 SMNVEV, per germline (reference sequence). CDR3 length equals 15 residues. Trimming took 7 bases from V and 11 from J, leaving 21 bases between them. The CDR3 DNA sequence: TGTGCCAGCACGCAGAATGGGCAGGGGAATACACCCCTCCACTTT. Translated, it gives CASTQNGQGNTPLHF.

The chain combines TRBV27 with TRBJ2-7, with TRBD2 matching 11 bases. This CDR3 is 14 amino acids long. The trim removed 3 bases at V and 6 bases at J, leaving 4 bases unmatched. Germline values: CDR1 MNHEY, CDR2 SMNVEV (reference sequence). CDR3 protein: CASSFGTSGGEQYF. The DNA for the CDR3 is TGTGCCAGCAGTTTTGGGACTAGCGGCGGCGAGCAGTACTTC.

The chain joins TRBV4-3 to TRBJ1-1; TRBD1 agrees at 10 bases. The V gene end was trimmed by 4 bases and the J gene end by 5 bases; junction bases not matched to a gene: 10. This CDR3 spans 16 amino acids. Germline CDR1 is LGHNA and CDR2 is YSLEER. CDR3 sequence (DNA): TGCGCCAGCAGCCCGGGACAGGGGCCCGTAAAGACTGAAGCTTTCTTT. It specifies CASSPGQGPVKTEAFF.

This rearrangement joins TRBV18 to TRBJ2-7; possibly TRBD1 for D (6 bases). CDR3 length: 12 residues. V was cut by 3 bases and J by 12 bases, with 15 bases left in between. Per the germline V gene, CDR1 is KGHSH and CDR2 is LQKENI. The CDR3 DNA sequence: TGTGCCAGCTCACCGGGGGCACCCGGGGCGTACTTC. It codes for CASSPGAPGAYF.

This rearrangement joins TRBV5-1 to TRBJ2-7, with TRBD1 matching 7 bases. The CDR3 contains 14 residues. Germline assignment: CDR1 SGHRS and CDR2 YFSETQ. V was clipped by 3 bases and J by 2 bases; unmatched bases: 5. The CDR3 DNA follows: TGCGCCAGCAGCTCGACCGGGACAGCCTACGAGCAGTACTTC. Translating gives CASSSTGTAYEQYF.

The chain links TRBV9 to TRBJ1-1, with a possible D match to TRBD1 (5 bases). Trimming cost V 4 bases and J 4 bases, with 11 bases left between them. CDR1 is SGDLS and CDR2 is YYNGEE in the germline V gene. This CDR3 contains 13 residues. The CDR3 is CASSQGTSTEAFF. The CDR3 DNA sequence: TGTGCCAGCAGCCAGGGTACGAGCACTGAAGCTTTCTTT.

In its sample, this clone was seen once. The rearrangement uses TRBV19 and TRBJ1-3; D gene ambiguous. V lost 9 bases and J 0 bases, leaving 12 bases between the germline ends. The CDR3 runs to 14 residues. Germline CDR1 is LNHDA and CDR2 is SQIVND (reference sequence). DNA of the CDR3: TGTGCCAGCACAGCCCAGAGCTCTGGAAACACCATATATTTT. It specifies CASTAQSSGNTIYF.

The J gene is TRBJ2-2, the V gene TRBV5-6, with TRBD1 matching over 9 bases. CDR1 and CDR2 (germline): SGHDT, YYEEEE. The J segment lost 6 bases and the V segment lost 3 bases, leaving 9 bases of the junction unmatched. CDR3 length equals 16 residues. DNA of the CDR3: TGTGCCAGCAGCTCCACGGGACAGGGTAGATCCGGGGAGCTGTTTTTT. Its protein product is CASSSTGQGRSGELFF.

The V gene is TRBV2, the J gene TRBJ1-2; 8 bases are a match to TRBD1. V shed 8 bases and J 3 bases; nucleotides not matched to a gene: 2. There are 12 residues in the CDR3. The germline CDR1 and CDR2 sequences are SNHLY and FYNNEI. The CDR3 protein is CASPTGDYGYTF. The DNA of the CDR3 is TGTGCCAGCCCGACAGGGGACTATGGCTACACCTTC.

V usage is TRBV4-3 and J usage is TRBJ2-1; 9 bases map to TRBD2. The CDR3 extends over 16 amino acids. Unmatched junction bases numbered 13, after V lost 3 bases and J lost 10 bases. The germline gives CDR1 LGHNA, CDR2 YSLEER. CDR3 nucleotide sequence: TGCGCCAGCAGCCAGTCCAGACTAGCGGCGAACCACGAGCAGTTCTTC. Encoded protein: CASSQSRLAANHEQFF.

V is TRBV4-3 and J is TRBJ1-5, with D uncertain. V lost 3 bases and J lost 4, with 7 bases in between. CDR3 length: 13 residues. Germline assignment: CDR1 LGHNA and CDR2 YSLEER. The CDR3 DNA reads as TGCGCCAGCAGCCAGAGGCGGAATCAGCCCCAGCATTTT. This gives the protein CASSQRRNQPQHF.

This clone was counted once. The rearrangement uses TRBV7-9 and TRBJ1-1; 12 bases agree with TRBD1. The CDR3 totals 18 residues. Per germline, CDR1 SEHNR and CDR2 FQNEAQ (reference sequence). The ends lost 5 bases at V and 4 bases at J; junction bases unmatched: 14. The CDR3, as DNA: TGTGCCAGCAGCCCCCGTCCGGGACAGGGGGCAGTAGGCACTGAAGCTTTCTTT. Translating gives CASSPRPGQGAVGTEAFF.

The chain employs TRBV7-2 and TRBJ1-4; possible D gene TRBD1, 6 bases. The CDR3 is 15 residues long. Trimming removed 6 bases from V and 4 bases from J, with 15 bases in between. CDR1 and CDR2 (germline): SGHTA, FQGNSA. Written as DNA, the CDR3 is TGTGCCAGCAGGGAATCGGACAGATTTAATGAAAAACTGTTTTTT. This sequence encodes CASRESDRFNEKLFF.

V is TRBV27 and J is TRBJ2-5; unclear D gene. Per the germline V gene, CDR1 is MNHEY and CDR2 is SMNVEV (reference sequence). V shed 5 bases and J shed 0 bases, with 4 bases lying between them. The CDR3 contains 12 residues. This CDR3 is CASSPYQETQYF. The CDR3 DNA sequence: TGTGCCAGCAGTCCGTACCAAGAGACCCAGTACTTC.